The 27 T cell receptor beta chains presented below share a single source sample, sequenced in a study of early T cells in non-severe SARS-CoV-2 infection. TCRdb analysed the 5' RACE reads with MiXCR anew, one entry per CDR3 protein. The data hold 55,000 to 75,000 distinct CDR3 sequences, with approximately 10% observed a single time. Material: whole blood. The receptors come from an adult who was a healthcare worker with PCR-confirmed SARS-CoV-2 infection or an uninfected control (not recorded which).

This clonotype was observed many times. The chain combines TRBV29-1 with TRBJ1-5, with D uncertain. The CDR3 runs 13 residues. Germline V gene data show CDR1 as SQVTM and CDR2 as ANQGSEA. The ends were cut back, 5 bases at V and 4 bases at J, with 12 bases in the middle. The CDR3 nucleotides are TGCAGCGTTCGGACGGCGAGGAATCAGCCCCAGCATTTT. This encodes CSVRTARNQPQHF.

A few counts support this clonotype. The V and J genes are TRBV5-1 and TRBJ1-3; D call uncertain. Germline lookup yields CDR1 SGHRS and CDR2 YFSETQ. V was clipped by 1 base and J by 3 bases, with 8 bases between them. The CDR3 is made up of 14 amino acids. This CDR3 reads CASSLMSLGNTIYF. The CDR3 DNA reads as TGCGCCAGCAGCTTGATGAGTCTTGGAAACACCATATATTTT.

This clonotype was seen more than once but under ten times. The chain carries TRBV11-2 and TRBJ2-5, with 11 bases lining up with TRBD2. CDR1 and CDR2 (germline): SGHAT, FQNNGV. V gave up 1 base and J gave up 4 bases; unmatched junction bases: 2. CDR3 length: 15 residues. CDR3 in amino acids: CASSLVLAGAETQYF. Written as DNA, the CDR3 is TGTGCCAGCAGCTTAGTACTAGCGGGAGCAGAGACCCAGTACTTC.

This clonotype has ten or more counts. CDR3 in DNA: TGTGCCAGCAGCTTGCGGGGGCCACCCAATCAGCCCCAGCATTTT. This translates into CASSLRGPPNQPQHF. The genes are TRBV5-5 and TRBJ1-5, with TRBD1 as a possible D gene (6 bases). Trimming shortened V by 1 base and J by 3 bases, and 11 bases separated the two germline ends. Germline loops: CDR1 SGHKS, CDR2 YYEKEE (reference sequence). The CDR3 sequence is 15 residues long.

This chain connects TRBV28 to TRBJ2-2; no clear D. The CDR3 consists of 14 residues. Germline CDR1 MDHEN, CDR2 SYDVKM. Trimming removed 7 bases at V and 1 base at J, with 10 bases between. CDR3 region: CASISSMNTGELFF. The CDR3 coding sequence is TGTGCCAGCATCTCGTCCATGAACACCGGGGAGCTGTTTTTT.

V and J are TRBV28 and TRBJ2-1; 8 bases are shared with TRBD2. CDR3 size: 15 residues. Germline loops: CDR1 MDHEN, CDR2 SYDVKM. The trim removed 2 bases at V and 4 bases at J, leaving 4 bases unmatched. Here the CDR3 reads CASSLPGGSYNEQFF. The DNA of the CDR3 is TGTGCCAGCAGTTTACCGGGGGGGTCTTACAATGAGCAGTTCTTC.

CDR3 region: CASSLAGVSEQYF. The CDR3 DNA reads TGTGCCAGCAGTCTAGCGGGAGTAAGTGAGCAGTACTTC. The rearrangement joins TRBV3-1 to TRBJ2-7, with 10 bases fitting TRBD2. The V segment lost 6 bases and the J segment 7 bases; nucleotides outside the gene matches: 6. The CDR3 has 13 residues. The germline V gene has CDR1 LGHDT and CDR2 YNNKEL (reference sequence).

The chain joins TRBV6-1 to TRBJ1-2; D not certain. Germline CDR1 is MNHNS and CDR2 is SASEGT. The CDR3 runs to 13 residues. The germline V and J ends were trimmed by 2 bases and 8 bases, with 12 bases remaining between them. The CDR3 reads CASSELAMTGYTF. In DNA, the CDR3 is TGTGCCAGCAGTGAATTGGCCATGACCGGCTACACCTTC.

At least ten counts were recorded for this clonotype. The chain recombines TRBV7-8 with TRBJ2-2; D is possibly TRBD1 (6 bases). Germline CDR1 and CDR2: SGHVS and FQNEAQ. The ends were cut back, 10 bases at V and 6 bases at J, with 15 bases in the middle. This CDR3 has 13 amino acids. As DNA, the CDR3 is TGTGCCACCTCCTCCCCAGGGGCCGGGGAGCTGTTTTTT. This encodes CATSSPGAGELFF.

This chain links TRBV20-1 with TRBJ2-3; no clear D gene. CDR3 length equals 10 residues. The germline V gene encodes CDR1 DFQATT and CDR2 SNEGSKA (reference sequence). Trimming took 6 bases from V and 6 from J, leaving 7 bases between them. DNA of the CDR3: TGCAGTGCATATCTGGATACGCAGTATTTT. The encoded protein is CSAYLDTQYF.

This clonotype was seen a handful of times. The chain links TRBV4-2 to TRBJ1-6; 7 nucleotides agree with TRBD1. Germline lookup yields CDR1 LGHNA and CDR2 YNFKEQ. Germline trimming cut 0 bases from V and 8 bases from J; bases unmatched to any gene: 7. This CDR3 has 16 amino acids. CDR3 bases: TGTGCCAGCAGCCAAGAGGGGCCAGGGGGTCATTCACCCCTCCACTTT. This codes for CASSQEGPGGHSPLHF.

The chain joins TRBV27 to TRBJ2-4; D ambiguous. Trimming left V 9 bases short and J 1 base short, with 10 bases between. Germline V gives CDR1 MNHEY, CDR2 SMNVEV (reference sequence). There are 13 residues in the CDR3. CDR3 loop: CARSTTAKNIQYF. CDR3 coding DNA: TGTGCCAGATCCACGACGGCCAAAAACATTCAGTACTTC.

This clonotype has ten or more counts. The V call is TRBV21-1, the J call TRBJ1-1; the table gives TRBD1 as D, unverified against the DNA. TRBV21-1 counts as a pseudogene. CDR3 length: 10 residues. The CDR3 loop is CASKTGEAFF. The DNA of the CDR3 is TGTGCCAGCAAAACAGGTGAAGCTTTCTTT.

This clonotype was observed a few times. The chain couples TRBV7-8 to TRBJ2-7; tentative D call: TRBD1 (6 bases). V was clipped by 1 base and J by 1 base, with 11 bases between them. Germline V lookup: CDR1 SGHVS, CDR2 FQNEAQ. The CDR3 length is 15 residues. CDR3 bases: TGTGCCAGCAGCTTAGTGCCGGACAGTTCCTACGAGCAGTACTTC. Translation: CASSLVPDSSYEQYF.

This clonotype came up a few times. The rearrangement links TRBV7-9 to TRBJ1-1; D unresolved. V lost 6 bases, J lost 1 base, and 15 bases lay in between. The CDR3 extends over 15 amino acids. Germline V gene lookup returns CDR1 SEHNR and CDR2 FQNEAQ (reference sequence). The CDR3 DNA reads as TGTGCCAGCAGTCTATCCCCGACGGGGAACACTGAAGCTTTCTTT. Translation gives CASSLSPTGNTEAFF.

The rearrangement links TRBV10-3 to TRBJ2-7; no clear D gene. The CDR3 extends over 14 amino acids. The V and J ends lost 2 bases and 2 bases respectively, with 10 bases between them. Germline CDR1 reads ENHRY; CDR2 reads SYGVKD. The CDR3 loop reads CAISEGRRTYEQYF. The CDR3 bases are TGTGCCATCAGTGAGGGCAGGAGAACCTACGAGCAGTACTTC.

The chain couples TRBV11-2 to TRBJ1-2; D is uncertain. The CDR3 runs to 15 residues. From germline, CDR1 is SGHAT and CDR2 FQNNGV. V was shortened by 1 base and J by 5 bases, with 14 bases between the two germline ends. The DNA of the CDR3 is TGTGCCAGCAGCTTAGTAACTACCTTCGGGTATGGCTACACCTTC. This translates into CASSLVTTFGYGYTF.

A few counts support this clonotype. The CDR3 coding sequence is TGTGCCAGCAGCTTGCCTGGACAGGGAAGGGGGAATGGCTACACCTTC. This gives the protein CASSLPGQGRGNGYTF. This sequence joins TRBV5-6 and TRBJ1-2; 8 nucleotides match TRBD1. The CDR3 consists of 16 residues. The V gene end was trimmed by 1 base and the J gene end by 6 bases; junction bases not matched to a gene: 11. The germline CDR1 and CDR2 sequences are SGHDT and YYEEEE.

The rearrangement joins TRBV5-5 to TRBJ1-1; 7 bases agree with TRBD1. V dropped 9 bases and J dropped 0; count of bases not matched to a gene: 11. CDR3 size: 15 residues. Germline CDR1 reads SGHKS; CDR2 reads YYEKEE (reference sequence). CDR3 residues: CANHRGPYMNTEAFF. The CDR3 DNA is TGTGCCAACCACAGGGGTCCCTACATGAACACTGAAGCTTTCTTT.

This clonotype occurred a few times. The chain has TRBV28 and TRBJ2-2, with 7 bases lining up with TRBD2. The CDR3 has 17 residues. The germline V gene encodes CDR1 MDHEN and CDR2 SYDVKM. After removal of 4 bases from V and 1 base from J, the junction contained 9 bases not matched to a gene. The CDR3 nucleotides are TGTGCCAGCAGTTCCCCCTTCCTAGCGGTGAACACCGGGGAGCTGTTTTTT. Translation gives CASSSPFLAVNTGELFF.

V usage is TRBV10-3 and J usage is TRBJ2-3, with D unresolved. Germline assignment: CDR1 ENHRY and CDR2 SYGVKD. The CDR3 consists of 15 residues. Trimming shortened V by 8 bases and J by 1 base, and 16 bases separated the two germline ends. In nucleotides, the CDR3 is TGTGCCATCGCCCAAGGTACTACGGGCACAGATACGCAGTATTTT. It codes for CAIAQGTTGTDTQYF.

J is TRBJ1-2 and V is TRBV2; TRBD1 matches 7 bases. V lost 4 bases, J lost 11 bases, and 7 bases stayed unmatched. Germline lookup yields CDR1 SNHLY and CDR2 FYNNEI. The CDR3 covers 12 residues. The CDR3 DNA reads TGTGCCAGCAGTGGGGACAGAGTTGGGTACACCTTC. It yields the protein CASSGDRVGYTF.

In nucleotides, the CDR3 is TGTGCCAGCAGCTTAATGTACGAGCAGTACTTC. As protein: CASSLMYEQYF. This chain links TRBV7-6 with TRBJ2-7; D is unresolved. The CDR3 runs to 11 residues. With 2 bases removed from V and 4 bases from J, the gap between germline ends came to 3 bases. CDR1 SGHVS and CDR2 FNYEAQ come from the germline V gene. Drawing the rest from reference TRBV7-6 and TRBJ2-7, the complete variable domain is GAGVSQSPRYKVTKRGQDVALRCDPISGHVSLYWYRQALGQGPEFLTYFNYEAQQDKSGLPNDRFSAERPEGSISTLTIQRTEQRDSAMYRCASSLMYEQYFGPGTRLTVT.

This clonotype was detected many times. The chain joins TRBV24-1 to TRBJ2-1; TRBD1 is a possible D gene (6 bases). This CDR3 has 13 amino acids. Germline-derived CDR1 and CDR2 are KGHDR and SFDVKD. Deletions cut 3 bases from V and 7 bases from J, with 9 bases between. The CDR3: CATSDLTGNEQFF. The DNA for the CDR3 is TGTGCCACCAGTGATCTTACAGGGAATGAGCAGTTCTTC.

The chain carries TRBV3-1 and TRBJ2-5; D possibly uses TRBD1 or TRBD2 (6 bases each). Deletions cut 3 bases from V and 0 bases from J, with 26 bases between. CDR3 length equals 20 residues. Germline V gene lookup returns CDR1 LGHDT and CDR2 YNNKEL (reference sequence). CDR3 region: CASSQTPRDIWRENQETQYF. The CDR3 DNA is TGTGCCAGCAGCCAGACCCCCCGGGACATTTGGCGGGAAAACCAAGAGACCCAGTACTTC.

The chain couples TRBV4-2 to TRBJ2-2, with D perhaps matching TRBD2 (6 bases). Per germline, CDR1 LGHNA and CDR2 YNFKEQ. CDR3 length equals 16 residues. Trimming pared 0 bases from V and 7 bases from J, leaving 15 bases between. The CDR3 coding sequence is TGTGCCAGCAGCCAAGATGTATCAGCGGGTGGCGGGGAGCTGTTTTTT. Amino acids: CASSQDVSAGGGELFF.

This clonotype occurred a few times. CDR3 sequence reads: CASSLRGQGYTF. CDR3 DNA sequence: TGTGCCAGCAGCCTGAGGGGGCAGGGCTACACCTTC. The chain joins TRBV7-6 to TRBJ1-2; TRBD1 matches 7 bases. CDR1 and CDR2 from the germline V gene are SGHVS and FNYEAQ. This CDR3 region has 12 residues. Trimming cost V 5 bases and J 8 bases; bases outside gene matches: 5. The full variable domain, its missing parts supplied by reference TRBV7-6 and TRBJ1-2, is GAGVSQSPRYKVTKRGQDVALRCDPISGHVSLYWYRQALGQGPEFLTYFNYEAQQDKSGLPNDRFSAERPEGSISTLTIQRTEQRDSAMYRCASSLRGQGYTFGSGTRLTVV.